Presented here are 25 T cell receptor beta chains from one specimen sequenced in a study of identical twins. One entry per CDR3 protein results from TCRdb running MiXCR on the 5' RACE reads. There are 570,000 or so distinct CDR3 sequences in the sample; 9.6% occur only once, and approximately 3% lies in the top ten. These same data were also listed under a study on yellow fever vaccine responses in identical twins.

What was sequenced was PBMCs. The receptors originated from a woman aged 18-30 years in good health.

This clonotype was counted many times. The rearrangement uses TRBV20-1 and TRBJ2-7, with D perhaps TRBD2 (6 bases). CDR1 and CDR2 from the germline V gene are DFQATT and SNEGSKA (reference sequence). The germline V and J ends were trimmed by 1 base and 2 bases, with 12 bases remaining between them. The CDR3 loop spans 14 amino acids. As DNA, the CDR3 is TGCAGTGCTAGAGCGGAGGGGTCCCCCTACGAGCAGTACTTC. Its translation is CSARAEGSPYEQYF.

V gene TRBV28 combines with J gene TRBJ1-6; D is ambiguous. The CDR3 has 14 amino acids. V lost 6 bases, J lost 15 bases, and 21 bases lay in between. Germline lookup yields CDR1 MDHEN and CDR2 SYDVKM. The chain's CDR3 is CASSRWSTASYLHF. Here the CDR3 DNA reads TGTGCCAGCAGCCGTTGGTCGACGGCCTCATACCTCCACTTT.

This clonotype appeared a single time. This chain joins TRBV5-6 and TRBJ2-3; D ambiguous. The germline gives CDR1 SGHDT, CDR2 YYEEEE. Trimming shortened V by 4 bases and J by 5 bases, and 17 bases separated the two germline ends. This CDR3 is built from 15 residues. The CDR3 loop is CASSRVTISRDTQYF. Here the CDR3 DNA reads TGTGCCAGCAGCCGTGTGACGATTTCAAGAGATACGCAGTATTTT.

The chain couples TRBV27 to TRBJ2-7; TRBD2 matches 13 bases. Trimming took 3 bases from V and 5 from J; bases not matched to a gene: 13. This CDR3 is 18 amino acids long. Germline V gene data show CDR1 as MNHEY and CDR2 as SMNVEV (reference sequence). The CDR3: CASSFRGLAGAGRNEQYF. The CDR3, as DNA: TGTGCCAGCAGTTTCCGAGGACTAGCGGGAGCCGGTAGAAACGAGCAGTACTTC.

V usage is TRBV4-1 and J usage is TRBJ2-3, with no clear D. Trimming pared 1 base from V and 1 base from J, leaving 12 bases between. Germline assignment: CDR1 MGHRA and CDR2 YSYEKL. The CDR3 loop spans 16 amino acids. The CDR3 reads CASSQGPYVGTDTQYF. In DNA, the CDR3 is TGCGCCAGCAGCCAAGGTCCCTACGTGGGCACAGATACGCAGTATTTT.

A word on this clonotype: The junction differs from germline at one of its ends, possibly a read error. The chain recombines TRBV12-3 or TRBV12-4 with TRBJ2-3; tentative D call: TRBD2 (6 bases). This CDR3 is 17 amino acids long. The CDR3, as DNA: TGTGCCTGCAGTTTTTCCGGAACCGGGACTAGCACAGATACGCAGTATTTT. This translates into CACSFSGTGTSTDTQYF.

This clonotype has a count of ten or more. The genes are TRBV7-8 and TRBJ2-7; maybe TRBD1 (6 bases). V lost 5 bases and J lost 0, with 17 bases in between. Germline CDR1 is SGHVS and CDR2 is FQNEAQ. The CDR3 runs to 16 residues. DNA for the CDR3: TGTGCCAGCAGCATAAGTCCGGGACACGTCTCCTACGAGCAGTACTTC. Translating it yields CASSISPGHVSYEQYF.

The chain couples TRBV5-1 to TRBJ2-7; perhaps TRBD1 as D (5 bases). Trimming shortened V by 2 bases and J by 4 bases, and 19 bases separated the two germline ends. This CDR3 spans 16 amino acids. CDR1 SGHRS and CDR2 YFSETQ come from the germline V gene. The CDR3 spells CASSLPGGTGRYEQYF. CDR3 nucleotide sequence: TGCGCCAGCAGCTTACCCGGCGGTACAGGAAGGTACGAGCAGTACTTC.

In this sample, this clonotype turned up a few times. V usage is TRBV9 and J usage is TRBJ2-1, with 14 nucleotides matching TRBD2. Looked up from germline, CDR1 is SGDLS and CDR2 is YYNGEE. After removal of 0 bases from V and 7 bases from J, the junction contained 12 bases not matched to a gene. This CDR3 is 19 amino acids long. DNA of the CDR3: TGTGCCAGCAGCGTAGTCGAGACTAGCGGGGGGGCGGCTTGGAATGAGCAGTTCTTC. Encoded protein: CASSVVETSGGAAWNEQFF. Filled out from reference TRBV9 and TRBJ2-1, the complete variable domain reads DSGVTQTPKHLITATGQRVTLRCSPRSGDLSVYWYQQSLDQGLQFLIQYYNGEERAKGNILERFSAQQFPDLHSELNLSSLELGDSALYFCASSVVETSGGAAWNEQFFGPGTRLTVL.

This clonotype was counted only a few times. The CDR3 bases are TGCGCCAGCAGCGGGGACAGAGGAGGGTCGTTCTTC. Protein sequence: CASSGDRGGSFF. The chain has TRBV5-1 and TRBJ2-1; possible D gene TRBD1, 7 bases. Trimming took off 4 bases at V and 15 bases at J, with 17 bases between the two ends. The CDR3 extends over 12 amino acids. CDR1 and CDR2 (germline): SGHRS, YFSETQ.

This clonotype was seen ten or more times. Here the CDR3 DNA reads TGTGCCAGCAGTTTAGGAGGAGTCGGTAACTATGGCTACACCTTC. This gives the protein CASSLGGVGNYGYTF. The gene calls are TRBV28 and TRBJ1-2; D uncertain. The ends were cut back, 2 bases at V and 1 base at J, with 11 bases in the middle. The CDR3 consists of 15 residues. CDR1 is MDHEN and CDR2 is SYDVKM in the germline V gene.

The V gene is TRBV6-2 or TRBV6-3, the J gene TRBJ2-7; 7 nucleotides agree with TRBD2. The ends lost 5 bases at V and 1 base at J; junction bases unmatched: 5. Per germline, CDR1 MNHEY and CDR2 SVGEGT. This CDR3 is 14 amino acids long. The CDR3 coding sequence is TGTGCCAGCAGTAGGGAGGGACGGTCCTACGAGCAGTACTTC. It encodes CASSREGRSYEQYF.

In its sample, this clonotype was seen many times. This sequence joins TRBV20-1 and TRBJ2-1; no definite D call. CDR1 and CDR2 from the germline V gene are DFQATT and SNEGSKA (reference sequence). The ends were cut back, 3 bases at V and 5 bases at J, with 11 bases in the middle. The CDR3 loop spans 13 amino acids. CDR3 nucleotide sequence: TGCAGTGCTAGTTCCGGTAGAAACAATGAGCAGTTCTTC. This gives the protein CSASSGRNNEQFF.

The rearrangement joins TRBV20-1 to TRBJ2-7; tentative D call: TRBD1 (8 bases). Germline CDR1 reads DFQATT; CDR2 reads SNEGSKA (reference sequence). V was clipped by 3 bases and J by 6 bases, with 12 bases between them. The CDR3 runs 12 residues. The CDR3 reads CSARDREGEQYF. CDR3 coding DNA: TGCAGTGCTAGGGACAGGGAGGGCGAGCAGTACTTC.

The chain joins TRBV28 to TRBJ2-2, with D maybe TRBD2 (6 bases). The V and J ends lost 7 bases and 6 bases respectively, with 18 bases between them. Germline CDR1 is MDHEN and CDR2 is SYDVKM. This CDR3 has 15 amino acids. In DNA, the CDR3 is TGTGCCAGCACCACCCCGGGGCAGCGGGCCGGGGAGCTGTTTTTT. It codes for CASTTPGQRAGELFF.

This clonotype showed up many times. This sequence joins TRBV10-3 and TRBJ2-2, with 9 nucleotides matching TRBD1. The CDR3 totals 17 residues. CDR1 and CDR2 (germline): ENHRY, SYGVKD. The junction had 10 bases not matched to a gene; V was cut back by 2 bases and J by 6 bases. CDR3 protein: CAISEIGTGKVSGELFF. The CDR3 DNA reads TGTGCCATCAGTGAGATTGGGACAGGGAAAGTTTCCGGGGAGCTGTTTTTT.

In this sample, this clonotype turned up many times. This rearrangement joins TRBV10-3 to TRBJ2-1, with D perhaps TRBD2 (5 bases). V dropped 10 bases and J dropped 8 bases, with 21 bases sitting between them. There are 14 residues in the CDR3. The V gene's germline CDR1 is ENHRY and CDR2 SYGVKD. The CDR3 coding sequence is TGTGCCACCGCGGACTCTCGCATTAGGGATGAGCAGTTCTTC. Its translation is CATADSRIRDEQFF.

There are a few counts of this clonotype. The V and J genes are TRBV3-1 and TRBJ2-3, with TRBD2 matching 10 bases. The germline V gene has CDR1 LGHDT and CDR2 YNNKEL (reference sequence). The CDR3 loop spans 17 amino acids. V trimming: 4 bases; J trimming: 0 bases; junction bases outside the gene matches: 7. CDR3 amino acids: CASSPTLSGGSTDTQYF. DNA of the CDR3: TGTGCCAGCAGCCCGACACTTAGCGGGGGGAGCACAGATACGCAGTATTTT.

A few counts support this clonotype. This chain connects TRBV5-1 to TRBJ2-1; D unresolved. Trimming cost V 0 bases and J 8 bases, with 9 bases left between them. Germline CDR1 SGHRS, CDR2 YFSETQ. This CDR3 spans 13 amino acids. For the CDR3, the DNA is TGCGCCAGCAGCTTGGTGCTAGGCGATGAGCAGTTCTTC. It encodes CASSLVLGDEQFF.

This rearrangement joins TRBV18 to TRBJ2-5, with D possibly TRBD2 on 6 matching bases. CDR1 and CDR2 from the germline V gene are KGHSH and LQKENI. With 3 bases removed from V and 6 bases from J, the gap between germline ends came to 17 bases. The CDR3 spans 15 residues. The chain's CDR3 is CASSPLSRRDQTQYF. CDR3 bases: TGTGCCAGCTCACCTCTTTCGCGGCGGGATCAGACCCAGTACTTC.

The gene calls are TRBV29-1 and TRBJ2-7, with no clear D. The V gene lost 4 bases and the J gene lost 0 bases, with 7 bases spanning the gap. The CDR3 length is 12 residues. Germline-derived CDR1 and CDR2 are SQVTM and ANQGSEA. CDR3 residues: CSVGWSSYEQYF. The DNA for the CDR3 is TGCAGCGTTGGGTGGAGCTCCTACGAGCAGTACTTC.

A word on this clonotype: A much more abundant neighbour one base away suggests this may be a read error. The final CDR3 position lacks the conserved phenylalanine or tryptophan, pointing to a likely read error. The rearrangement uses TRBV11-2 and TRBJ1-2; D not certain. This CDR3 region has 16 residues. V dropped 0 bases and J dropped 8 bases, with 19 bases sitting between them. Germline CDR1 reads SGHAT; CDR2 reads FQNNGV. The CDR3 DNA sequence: TGTGCCAGCAGCTTAGATCCTGGCGGACGGTTCTCCGGCTACACCTCC. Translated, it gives CASSLDPGGRFSGYTS.

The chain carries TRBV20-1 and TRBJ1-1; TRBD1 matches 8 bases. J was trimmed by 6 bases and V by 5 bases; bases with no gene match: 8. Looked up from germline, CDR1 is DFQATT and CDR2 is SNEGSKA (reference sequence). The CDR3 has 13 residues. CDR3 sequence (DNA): TGCAGTGCTGACAGGGGTCTGAGGTCTGAAGCTTTCTTT. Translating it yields CSADRGLRSEAFF.

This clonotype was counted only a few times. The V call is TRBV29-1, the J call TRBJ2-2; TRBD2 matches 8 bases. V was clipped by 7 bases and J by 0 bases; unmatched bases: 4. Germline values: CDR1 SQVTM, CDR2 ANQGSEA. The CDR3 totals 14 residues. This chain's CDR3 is CSAEGLANTGELFF. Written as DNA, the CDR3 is TGCAGCGCTGAGGGACTAGCGAACACCGGGGAGCTGTTTTTT.

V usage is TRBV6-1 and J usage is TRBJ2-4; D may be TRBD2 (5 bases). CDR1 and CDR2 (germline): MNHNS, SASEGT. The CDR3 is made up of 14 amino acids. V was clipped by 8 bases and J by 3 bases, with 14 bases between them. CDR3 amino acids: CASGADSVKNIQYF. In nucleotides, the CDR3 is TGTGCCAGCGGAGCGGATTCGGTCAAAAACATTCAGTACTTC.